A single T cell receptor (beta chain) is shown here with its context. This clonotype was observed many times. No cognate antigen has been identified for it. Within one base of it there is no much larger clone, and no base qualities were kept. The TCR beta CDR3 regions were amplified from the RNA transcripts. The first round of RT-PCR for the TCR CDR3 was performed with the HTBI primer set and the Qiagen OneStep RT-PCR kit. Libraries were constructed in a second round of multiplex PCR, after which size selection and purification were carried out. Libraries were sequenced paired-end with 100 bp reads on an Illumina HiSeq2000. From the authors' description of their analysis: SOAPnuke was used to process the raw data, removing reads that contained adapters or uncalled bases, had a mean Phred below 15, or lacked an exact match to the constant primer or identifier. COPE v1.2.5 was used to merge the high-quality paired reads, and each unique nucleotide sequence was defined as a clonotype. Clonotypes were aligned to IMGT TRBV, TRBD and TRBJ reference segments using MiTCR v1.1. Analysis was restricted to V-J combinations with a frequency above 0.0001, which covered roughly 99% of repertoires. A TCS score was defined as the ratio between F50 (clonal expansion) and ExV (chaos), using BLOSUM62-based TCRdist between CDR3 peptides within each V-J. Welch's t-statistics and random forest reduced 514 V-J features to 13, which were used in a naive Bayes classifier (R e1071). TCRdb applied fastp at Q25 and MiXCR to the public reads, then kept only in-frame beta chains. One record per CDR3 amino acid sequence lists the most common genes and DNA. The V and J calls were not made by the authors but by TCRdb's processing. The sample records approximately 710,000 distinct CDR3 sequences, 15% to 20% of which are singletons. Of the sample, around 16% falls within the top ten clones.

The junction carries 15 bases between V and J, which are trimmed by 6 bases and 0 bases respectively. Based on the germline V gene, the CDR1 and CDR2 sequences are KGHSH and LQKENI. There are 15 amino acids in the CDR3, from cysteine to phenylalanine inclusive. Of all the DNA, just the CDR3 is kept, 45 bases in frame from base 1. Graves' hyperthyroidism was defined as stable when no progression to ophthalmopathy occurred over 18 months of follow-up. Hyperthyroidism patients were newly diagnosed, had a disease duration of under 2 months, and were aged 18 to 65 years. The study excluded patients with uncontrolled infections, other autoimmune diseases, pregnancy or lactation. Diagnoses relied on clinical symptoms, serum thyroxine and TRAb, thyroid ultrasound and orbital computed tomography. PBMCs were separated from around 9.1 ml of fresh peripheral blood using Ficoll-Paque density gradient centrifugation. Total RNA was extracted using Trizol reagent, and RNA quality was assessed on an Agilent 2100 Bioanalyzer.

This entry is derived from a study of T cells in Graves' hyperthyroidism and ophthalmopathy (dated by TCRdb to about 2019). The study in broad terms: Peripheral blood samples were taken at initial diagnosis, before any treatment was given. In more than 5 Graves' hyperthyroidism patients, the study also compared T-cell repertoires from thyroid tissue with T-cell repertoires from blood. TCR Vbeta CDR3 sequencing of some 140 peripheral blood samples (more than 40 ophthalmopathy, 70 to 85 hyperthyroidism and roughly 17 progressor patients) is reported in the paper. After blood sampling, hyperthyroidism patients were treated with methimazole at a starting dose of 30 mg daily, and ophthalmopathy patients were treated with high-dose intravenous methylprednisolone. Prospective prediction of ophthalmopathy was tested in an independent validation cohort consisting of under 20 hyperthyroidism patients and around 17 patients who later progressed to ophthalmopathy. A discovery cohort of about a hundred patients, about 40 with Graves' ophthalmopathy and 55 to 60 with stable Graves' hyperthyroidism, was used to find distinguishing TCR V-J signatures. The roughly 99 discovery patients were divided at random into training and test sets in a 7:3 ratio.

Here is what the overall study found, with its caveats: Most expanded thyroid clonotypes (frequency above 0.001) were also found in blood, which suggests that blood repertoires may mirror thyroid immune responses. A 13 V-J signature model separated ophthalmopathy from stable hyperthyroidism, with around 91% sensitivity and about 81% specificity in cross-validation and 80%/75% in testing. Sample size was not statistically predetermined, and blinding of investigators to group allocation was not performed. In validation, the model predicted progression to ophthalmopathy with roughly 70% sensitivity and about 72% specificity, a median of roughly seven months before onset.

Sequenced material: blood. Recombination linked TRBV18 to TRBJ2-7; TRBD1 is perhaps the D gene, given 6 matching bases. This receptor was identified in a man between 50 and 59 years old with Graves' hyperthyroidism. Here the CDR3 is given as CASSGVGDNSYEQYF. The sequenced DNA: TGTGCCAGCTCCGGGGTCGGGGACAACTCCTACGAGCAGTACTTC. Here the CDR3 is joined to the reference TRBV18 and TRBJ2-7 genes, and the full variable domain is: NAGVMQNPRHLVRRRGQEARLRCSPMKGHSHVYWYRQLPEEGLKFMVYLQKENIIDESGMPKERFSAEFPKEGPSILRIQQVVRGDSAAYFCASSGVGDNSYEQYFGPGTRLTVT.